This T cell receptor (beta chain) was sequenced in a study of cytomegalovirus exposure and HLA in healthy donors. Of note for this clone: Its specificity is unknown.

Study outcomes and limitations: Later analysis demonstrated an association between a missense DCLRE1C variant and TCR beta V- and J-gene trimming. The study reported that TCR beta sequences accurately predicted HLA-A and HLA-B alleles in most subjects.

The germline gives CDR1 MNHNS, CDR2 SASEGT. V was cut by 2 bases and J by 0 bases, with 11 bases left in between. CDR3 size: 16 residues. The PCR contained 60 Vbeta and 13 Jbeta primers. Methods used by the authors: In a later analysis, of roughly 73 million unique beta chains, around 11 million appeared in at least two donors. The method was immunoSEQ multiplex PCR; TCRdb's version includes in-frame clones alone and lacks a portion of them. The D gene and trimming were derived from the DNA, and the V and J assignments and clone size from that table. The sample consists of 110,000 or so clones, about 69% of them appearing once.

The chain combines TRBV6-1 with TRBJ2-1; TRBD2 is a possible D gene (5 bases). The source of this sequence is a man aged 40-50 years in good health and CMV-seronegative. The sequenced sample was PBMCs. As DNA, the CDR3 is TGTGCCAGCAGTGAAAGGGTAGGGAGCTCCTACAATGAGCAGTTCTTC. Protein sequence: CASSERVGSSYNEQFF.